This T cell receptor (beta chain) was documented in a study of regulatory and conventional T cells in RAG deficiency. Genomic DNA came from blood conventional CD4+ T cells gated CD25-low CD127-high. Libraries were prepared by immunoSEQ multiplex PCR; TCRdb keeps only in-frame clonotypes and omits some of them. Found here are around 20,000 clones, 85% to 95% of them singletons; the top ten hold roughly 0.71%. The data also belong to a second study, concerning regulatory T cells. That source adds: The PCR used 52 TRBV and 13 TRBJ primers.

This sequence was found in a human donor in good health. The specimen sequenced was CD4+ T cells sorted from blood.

CDR3 nucleotide sequence: TGTGCCAGCAGCTTACCAGGATCCAGCTATGGCTACACCTTC. It is translated as CASSLPGSSYGYTF. The chain has TRBV4-2 and TRBJ1-2; D unclear. The CDR3 contains 14 residues. The germline V gene encodes CDR1 LGHNA and CDR2 YNFKEQ. Trimming took 5 bases from V and 4 from J, leaving 14 bases between them.